This T cell receptor beta chain was captured in a study of blood T cell repertoires in COVID-19. Across the study: The United States, Italy and Spain provided the acute and convalescent COVID-19 samples. T cells, B-cell-depleted T cells, or PBMCs supplied cDNA or gDNA.

CDR3 length equals 16 residues. Germline CDR1 SGHTA, CDR2 FQGNSA. Trimming pared 3 bases from V and 2 bases from J, leaving 17 bases between. Original processing notes: Reference gene primer amplification gave nucleated cell count estimates. Only in-frame clones appear in the TCRdb table, and some are missing; sequencing was by immunoSEQ multiplex PCR. V, J and clone size are taken as reported in that table, and D and trimming were inferred from the DNA itself. Of approximately 23,000 clones in the sample, approximately 90% were seen once. The source of this sequence is a woman over 75 with active COVID-19. This sequence joins TRBV7-2 and TRBJ2-7; unclear D gene. Sequenced input: peripheral blood. The CDR3 coding sequence is TGTGCCAGCAGCTTTGTAAGGAGCCCCATAGCCTACGAGCAGTACTTC. Its protein product is CASSFVRSPIAYEQYF.